Here is one TCR beta chain with its context. This clone's antigen is unknown. No much larger clonotype is one base removed from it; base qualities were not supplied. Donors were about 36 systemically healthy Caucasian individuals from Russia aged roughly 6 to 95 years. Each donor gave roughly 11 milliliters of peripheral blood, drawn into EDTA-treated Vacutainer tubes. PBMCs were isolated by Ficoll-Paque density-gradient centrifugation, with at least 6 million obtained per sample. Total RNA, at least 6 micrograms per sample, was extracted from PBMCs with Trizol reagent. For every donor, flow cytometry on a PBMC aliquot measured the percentage of naive CD45RAhigh/CD27high T cells. This sample stems from a study of blood T cells in healthy people across ages (dated by TCRdb to 2014 to 2015). Turning to the overall study: In model experiments, roughly one uniquely barcoded TCR beta cDNA molecule per two T cells was captured by template switching. Age-related changes in TCR beta repertoire diversity were measured in the study by deep sequencing normalized with unique cDNA molecular identifiers. Four age groups were formed from the donors: young (average about 16 years), middle-aged (approximately 39), aged (approximately 60) and long-lived (about 80). The study analyzed two additional independent replicas of 1 million unique cDNA reads from the same blood draw for two donors, one aged 18 to 30 and one aged 80 or older.

CDR1 is given as SQVTM and CDR2 as ANQGSEA, both from the germline V gene. V is reduced by 1 base and J by 0 bases, leaving a spacing of 6 bases between them. Measured from the cysteine to the phenylalanine, the CDR3 is 13 residues long. Left in the record is the CDR3 DNA by itself, 39 bases read in frame from the first base. Results and caveats for the whole study, not just this receptor: Observed TCR beta diversity correlated strongly with the percentage of naive T cells measured by flow cytometry. Bulk unsorted PBMC profiling prevented conclusive comparison of naive and antigen-experienced compartments. Total diversity estimates from one million sequenced T cells were considered lower bounds and underestimates. Compared with the aged group, more naive CD4+ T cells, fewer expanded clones and increased TCR diversity were shown by the long-lived group, suggesting age selection. As age increased, observed TCR beta diversity per million T cells dropped in a roughly linear way, and a significant reduction was already evident by age 40. The CMV infection status of donors was not known, potentially confounding age-related changes in expanded clonotypes.

Library preparation was by 5' RACE. Sequencing was performed on an Illumina HiSeq 2500. A second about 7 to 11 cycle PCR used a sample-barcoded 5' primer and a J-beta primer mix. Each TCR beta cDNA molecule received a unique molecular identifier from a template-switch 5' adaptor carrying 12 random nucleotides. At least 2.5 million CDR3-containing paired-end reads were obtained from each sample. First-strand cDNA synthesis was performed from all RNA using the Mint cDNA synthesis kit, with priming by a TRBC-specific oligonucleotide. Following uracil-DNA glycosylase treatment, a first 18-cycle PCR with universal primers M1SS and BC2_uni_R was performed on all cDNA. As for the authors' bioinformatics: Each sample was normalized by randomly selecting 1 million high-quality reads, each carrying a distinct molecular identifier. Reads sharing molecular identifiers were discarded rather than binned into consensus sequences. MiTCR, set to a Q25 quality threshold and the strictest error-elimination algorithm, was used for CDR3 identification, clonotype clustering and error correction. A nonparametric unseen species model using Euler transformation provided a lower-bound estimate of total TCR beta diversity. TCRdb took the public reads, trimmed them with fastp at Q25, ran MiXCR for clone calling and kept in-frame beta chains. One record per CDR3 amino acid sequence lists the most common genes and DNA. For this entry, the V and J calls and clone size follow TCRdb and not the study's own pipeline. Counted in this sample were approximately 780,000 distinct CDR3 sequences; around 24% of them appeared once. Around 3% of the sample is held by the ten biggest clonotypes.

In addition, the sample was reused for a study of T cells of mothers and their children. The second study reports: Nine systemically healthy Caucasian individuals served as donors, namely three mothers together with their six children. cDNA synthesis consumed the entire amount of extracted RNA, loaded at approximately 1.6 ug RNA in each 15 ul reaction. In the second PCR, the M1S primer introduced both the sample barcodes and 2-4 random nucleotides. Each mother yielded over 10 million TCR beta CDR3 reads and each child roughly 3 million reads. Thymic selection shapes the output of TCR recombination in a similar way in related and unrelated pairs, and inherited differences have a minor effect. Normalized repertoire overlap was always slightly but never significantly higher in related than unrelated mother-child pairs. No persistent microchimeric T cell clones were detected, at a sensitivity of approximately 90 clones per million clonotypes. The study used deep NGS to compare TCR beta repertoires of mothers and children, seeking features distinguishing related mother-child pairs from unrelated individuals. The mean age was roughly 44 +/- 4 years for the mothers and approximately 11 +/- 4 years for the children. Libraries were sequenced on Illumina HiSeq 2000 with 100+100 nt paired-end reads after adapter ligation with NEBNext reagents. To prevent cross-contamination, the mother and child libraries were prepared a month apart and were sequenced in separate runs. For each donor, between about 450,000 and 2,300,000 distinct TCR beta clonotypes were identified. Naive TCR beta clonotypes were estimated from low-frequency clonotypes matched to each donor's FACS-determined naive share, without sorting.

The sample taken for sequencing was blood. Rearrangement joined TRBV29-1 to TRBJ1-1; the D gene is not confidently resolved. This TCR was recovered from a boy aged 5-17 years in good health. The DNA reads as follows: TGCAGCGTTGAAGTTACGGTGAACACTGAAGCTTTCTTT. The resulting protein is CSVEVTVNTEAFF.